These 28 T cell receptor beta chains share one sample of origin, sequenced in a study of blood T cell repertoires in COVID-19. The table came from immunoSEQ multiplex PCR; TCRdb's copy has only in-frame clones and leaves some out. This table has 150,000 to 200,000 clones, 82% appearing once. Material: peripheral blood. Source of these receptors: a woman aged 55-70 years with COVID-19, enrolled during active disease.

The chain joins TRBV2 to TRBJ1-1, with D perhaps TRBD1 (5 bases). Germline loops: CDR1 SNHLY, CDR2 FYNNEI. The ends were cut back, 6 bases at V and 7 bases at J, with 9 bases in the middle. The CDR3 spans 11 residues. CDR3 nucleotide sequence: TGTGCCAGCAGAGGAACAGGTGAAGCTTTCTTT. It encodes CASRGTGEAFF.

Comment on this clone: The identical CDR3 is also encoded by other nucleotide sequences in the sample. The genes are TRBV6-6 and TRBJ1-2; TRBD1 agrees at 9 bases. The CDR3 has 13 residues. CDR1 and CDR2 (germline): MNHNY, SVGAGI (reference sequence). The J segment lost 2 bases and the V segment lost 5 bases, leaving 0 bases of the junction unmatched. CDR3: CASSDRGNYGYTF. CDR3 nucleotides: TGTGCCAGCAGTGACAGGGGGAACTATGGCTACACCTTC.

The rearrangement uses TRBV19 and TRBJ2-5; 8 nucleotides line up with TRBD1. The CDR3 has 13 amino acids. V shed 5 bases, J shed 4 bases, and the junction held 3 bases outside the gene matches. Germline values: CDR1 LNHDA, CDR2 SQIVND (reference sequence). DNA of the CDR3: TGTGCCAGTAGTCCAACAGGGGGAGAGACCCAGTACTTC. Protein: CASSPTGGETQYF.

CDR3 region: CAINGLAGSTDTQYF. The CDR3 nucleotides read TGTGCCATCAACGGACTAGCGGGAAGCACAGATACGCAGTATTTT. The genes are TRBV10-3 and TRBJ2-3; 12 nucleotides agree with TRBD2. J gave up 0 bases and V 7 bases, and 2 bases lay outside the gene matches. The germline V gene encodes CDR1 ENHRY and CDR2 SYGVKD. The CDR3 spans 15 residues.

This sequence joins TRBV28 and TRBJ2-4, with TRBD1 as a possible D gene (5 bases). V was pared by 6 bases and J by 4 bases, with 7 bases between. Germline V gene sequence: CDR1 MDHEN, CDR2 SYDVKM. The CDR3 is 12 amino acids. The chain's CDR3 is CASRGQKNIQYF. DNA for the CDR3: TGTGCCAGCAGGGGGCAGAAAAACATTCAGTACTTC.

V is TRBV27 and J is TRBJ1-3, with D uncertain. The CDR3 runs to 15 residues. Germline assignment: CDR1 MNHEY and CDR2 SMNVEV (reference sequence). V lost 7 bases, J lost 0 bases, and 13 bases lay in between. In nucleotides, the CDR3 is TGTGCCAGCAAAAGGAGCACCATCTCTGGAAACACCATATATTTT. This codes for CASKRSTISGNTIYF.

V gene TRBV6-2 or TRBV6-3 combines with J gene TRBJ1-5; D is uncertain. From germline, CDR1 is MNHEY and CDR2 SVGEGT. Trimming shortened V by 5 bases and J by 2 bases, and 13 bases separated the two germline ends. This CDR3 is 15 amino acids long. For the CDR3, the DNA is TGTGCCAGCAGTCTGACATCCCTGGGCAATCAGCCCCAGCATTTT. It specifies CASSLTSLGNQPQHF.

J is TRBJ2-2 and V is TRBV7-8; 10 bases fit TRBD2. This CDR3 is 16 amino acids long. J gave up 4 bases and V 5 bases, and 7 bases lay outside the gene matches. Germline CDR1 SGHVS, CDR2 FQNEAQ. CDR3 region: CASSPLAGLATGELFF. CDR3 DNA sequence: TGTGCCAGCAGCCCACTAGCGGGACTTGCCACCGGGGAGCTGTTTTTT. Variable domain in full (rest from reference TRBV7-8 and TRBJ2-2): GAGVSQSPRYKVAKRGQDVALRCDPISGHVSLFWYQQALGQGPEFLTYFQNEAQLDKSGLPSDRFFAERPEGSVSTLKIQRTQQEDSAVYLCASSPLAGLATGELFFGEGSRLTVL.

The chain is built from TRBV2 and TRBJ2-6, with TRBD1 matching over 10 bases. The CDR3 covers 16 residues. Losses at the gene ends were 5 bases for V and 2 bases for J; bases not matched to a gene: 3. The germline V gene has CDR1 SNHLY and CDR2 FYNNEI. The CDR3 coding sequence is TGTGCCAGCAGTAAGACAGGGGGCCCTGGGGCCAACGTCCTGACTTTC. Translating gives CASSKTGGPGANVLTF.

For the CDR3, the DNA is TGTGCCAGCAGTTACGGGCACAGTAGGGGCAATGAGCAGTTCTTC. This codes for CASSYGHSRGNEQFF. The chain is built from TRBV6-6 and TRBJ2-1; a weak D match, TRBD1 (5 bases). The CDR3 contains 15 residues. The V gene lost 2 bases and the J gene lost 6 bases, with 14 bases spanning the gap. Germline CDR1 reads MNHNY; CDR2 reads SVGAGI (reference sequence).

The rearrangement uses TRBV30 and TRBJ1-3, with D unresolved. The CDR3 extends over 11 amino acids. V gave up 5 bases and J gave up 1 base, with 3 bases separating them. CDR1 and CDR2 from the germline V gene are GTSNPN and SVGIG (reference sequence). CDR3 coding DNA: TGTGCCTGGGCTTCTGGAAACACCATATATTTT. Translating gives CAWASGNTIYF.

This chain uses TRBV24-1 with TRBJ1-2; no clear D. Germline CDR1 reads KGHDR; CDR2 reads SFDVKD. The CDR3 runs to 14 residues. The V end was cut by 4 bases, the J end by 2 bases, with 10 bases between. CDR3 region: CATSEPTTNYGYTF. CDR3 bases: TGTGCCACCAGTGAGCCGACAACCAACTATGGCTACACCTTC.

The chain is built from TRBV4-1 and TRBJ2-1; D might be TRBD2 (6 bases). CDR3 size: 18 residues. V lost 4 bases, J lost 1 base, and 20 bases lay in between. Germline CDR1 MGHRA, CDR2 YSYEKL. As DNA, the CDR3 is TGCGCCAGCAGCCCCTCCGGGGGTAAGGTCAGGTCCTACAATGAGCAGTTCTTC. Residues: CASSPSGGKVRSYNEQFF.

The chain is built from TRBV7-3 and TRBJ1-1, with D uncertain. The germline CDR1 and CDR2 sequences are SGHTA and FQGTGA. V dropped 5 bases and J dropped 3 bases, with 10 bases sitting between them. The CDR3 covers 13 residues. The CDR3 DNA follows: TGTGCCAGCAGCCGGGTCCTCCACACTGAAGCTTTCTTT. This gives the protein CASSRVLHTEAFF. The full variable domain, completed using reference TRBV7-3 and TRBJ1-1, is GAGVSQTPSNKVTEKGKYVELRCDPISGHTALYWYRQSLGQGPEFLIYFQGTGAADDSGLPNDRFFAVRPEGSVSTLKIQRTERGDSAVYLCASSRVLHTEAFFGQGTRLTVV.

The rearrangement joins TRBV6-2 or TRBV6-3 to TRBJ2-7; D may be TRBD1 (6 bases). The germline V gene encodes CDR1 MNHEY and CDR2 SVGEGT. This CDR3 region has 16 residues. V was cut by 0 bases and J by 7 bases, with 19 bases left in between. The CDR3 bases are TGTGCCAGCAGTTACTCCGGGACCCCCCAGGGGATGGAGCAGTACTTC. It codes for CASSYSGTPQGMEQYF.

The genes are TRBV5-1 and TRBJ2-1; 9 bases match TRBD2. The V segment lost 4 bases and the J segment 2 bases; nucleotides outside the gene matches: 4. The CDR3 has 15 amino acids. CDR1 SGHRS and CDR2 YFSETQ come from the germline V gene. For the CDR3, the DNA is TGCGCCAGCAGCCCAGCGGGAGGAACCTACAATGAGCAGTTCTTC. Translation gives CASSPAGGTYNEQFF.

This chain joins TRBV9 and TRBJ1-5; a weak D match, TRBD1 (6 bases). Trimming took 4 bases from V and 4 from J, leaving 15 bases between them. This CDR3 has 15 residues. Germline V gene data show CDR1 as SGDLS and CDR2 as YYNGEE. The CDR3 DNA reads TGTGCCAGCAGCCTCACAGGGTTCACAAATCAGCCCCAGCATTTT. Translating it yields CASSLTGFTNQPQHF.

V gene TRBV19 combines with J gene TRBJ1-1, with D possibly matching TRBD1 (5 bases). Trimming left V 4 bases short and J 6 bases short, with 9 bases between. This CDR3 has 12 residues. Per germline, CDR1 LNHDA and CDR2 SQIVND (reference sequence). The CDR3 DNA reads TGTGCCAGTAGTACACCCAGGGCTGAAGCTTTCTTT. This translates into CASSTPRAEAFF.

V and J are TRBV5-4 and TRBJ1-2; 7 bases line up with TRBD1. Trimming at V came to 4 bases and at J to 4 bases, leaving 16 bases not matched to a gene. Germline values: CDR1 SGHNT, CDR2 YYREEE (reference sequence). CDR3 length: 17 residues. The CDR3 DNA is TGTGCCAGCAGCCCACTCCCCCAGGACAGGCCCTCCTATGGCTACACCTTC. It specifies CASSPLPQDRPSYGYTF.

The gene calls are TRBV6-5 and TRBJ1-1; TRBD1 matches at 9 bases. The CDR3 sequence is 15 residues long. Germline CDR1 reads MNHEY; CDR2 reads SVGAGI. V was clipped by 2 bases and J by 10 bases; unmatched bases: 11. The CDR3 loop is CASSYLVTGGEVAFF. DNA of the CDR3: TGTGCCAGCAGTTACCTCGTGACAGGGGGGGAGGTAGCTTTCTTT.

A few counts support this clone. The chain uses TRBV2 and TRBJ2-3; a possible D gene is TRBD1 (5 bases). The germline V gene has CDR1 SNHLY and CDR2 FYNNEI. Trimming left V 1 base short and J 2 bases short, with 13 bases between. The CDR3 spans 16 residues. In nucleotides, the CDR3 is TGTGCCAGCAGTGAAGGCTTTGGGGCTACCACAGATACGCAGTATTTT. Translated: CASSEGFGATTDTQYF.

The chain has TRBV5-8 and TRBJ1-6, with TRBD1 matching 10 bases. J was trimmed by 9 bases and V by 5 bases; bases with no gene match: 11. Germline V gene lookup returns CDR1 SGHTS and CDR2 YDEGEE. The CDR3 consists of 16 residues. The CDR3 spells CASRLKGGQGTSPLHF. CDR3 in DNA: TGTGCCAGCAGGCTCAAAGGGGGACAGGGGACTTCACCCCTCCACTTT.

This clone came up once. This chain links TRBV11-2 with TRBJ2-1; TRBD2 matches at 13 bases. After removal of 5 bases from V and 7 bases from J, the junction contained 5 bases not matched to a gene. The CDR3 spans 15 residues. Germline V lookup: CDR1 SGHAT, CDR2 FQNNGV. This CDR3 reads CASSGSGLAGNEQFF. CDR3 DNA: TGTGCCAGCAGCGGCTCGGGACTAGCGGGGAATGAGCAGTTCTTC.

The chain carries TRBV5-6 and TRBJ1-4; weak D call: TRBD1 (5 bases). Between the trimmed V and J ends, which lost 0 bases and 7 bases, there was a span of 10 bases. This CDR3 is built from 14 residues. Germline V gene data show CDR1 as SGHDT and CDR2 as YYEEEE. The CDR3 region is CASSLEGVGEKLFF. CDR3 nucleotide sequence: TGTGCCAGCAGCTTGGAAGGGGTCGGTGAAAAACTGTTTTTT.

The chain employs TRBV28 and TRBJ1-5; a possible D gene is TRBD1 (5 bases). The length of the CDR3 is 13 residues. In germline, CDR1 is MDHEN, CDR2 SYDVKM. V lost 5 bases and J 4 bases, leaving 9 bases between the germline ends. CDR3 residues: CASSPRGNQPQHF. CDR3 coding DNA: TGTGCCAGCAGTCCACGGGGGAATCAGCCCCAGCATTTT.

The chain has TRBV11-2 and TRBJ1-5, with TRBD1 matching over 9 bases. The germline gives CDR1 SGHAT, CDR2 FQNNGV. The junction had 4 bases not matched to a gene; V was cut back by 4 bases and J by 0 bases. The CDR3 runs to 16 residues. CDR3: CASSSGTGFSNQPQHF. The CDR3 DNA reads TGTGCCAGCAGCTCCGGGACAGGGTTTAGCAATCAGCCCCAGCATTTT.

The chain carries TRBV11-2 and TRBJ1-6; a weak D match, TRBD1 (5 bases). The CDR3 runs to 14 residues. Trimming shortened V by 0 bases and J by 9 bases, and 9 bases separated the two germline ends. Germline V gene data show CDR1 as SGHAT and CDR2 as FQNNGV. The CDR3 DNA is TGTGCCAGCAGCTTAGATCAGGGAATTTCACCCCTCCACTTT. Encoded protein: CASSLDQGISPLHF.

The J gene is TRBJ2-5, the V gene TRBV6-5; D remains unclear. The CDR3 extends over 12 amino acids. CDR1 is MNHEY and CDR2 is SVGAGI in the germline V gene. Trimming took off 8 bases at V and 0 bases at J, with 7 bases between the two ends. The CDR3 spells CASSRYQETQYF. For the CDR3, the DNA is TGTGCCAGCTCCAGGTACCAAGAGACCCAGTACTTC.